This TCR beta chain was identified in a study of cytomegalovirus exposure and HLA in healthy donors. Study overall: Around 89 million unique TCRs from HLA-typed donors made up an early data release.

Trimming took 6 bases from V and 4 from J; bases not matched to a gene: 10. The germline gives CDR1 SGHTA, CDR2 FQGNSA. This CDR3 is 15 amino acids long. A note on this clone: The antigen is not known.

Both 60 Vbeta primers and 13 Jbeta primers went into the PCR. Profiled with immunoSEQ multiplex PCR; TCRdb holds only in-frame clones, not every one. Reported are around 57,000 clones; the ten largest clones contain about 10%. Study-level points and caveats: Overall, approximately 180 TCR beta chains were annotated as cytomegalovirus-associated. It was shown in a later analysis that HLA-associated TCR beta chains were more clonally expanded than other, equally common chains. Several of the most significant clusters appeared, in a later analysis, to be linked to common viral pathogens.

Sequenced: PBMCs. This TCR came from a woman in her forties or fifties in good health and CMV-seropositive. The gene calls are TRBV7-2 and TRBJ1-1; TRBD1 agrees at 8 bases. The CDR3: CASREGTGSPTEAFF. CDR3 DNA sequence: TGTGCCAGCAGAGAAGGGACAGGTTCACCCACTGAAGCTTTCTTT.